A single sample is the source of the 8 T cell receptor beta chains below, sequenced in a study of human T cells and chemical hapten exposure. Time point defined: patch test 2, 6 weeks after DPC sensitization. The treatment here: therapeutic diphenylcyclopropenone sensitization with weekly scalp DPC. One entry per CDR3 protein results from TCRdb running MiXCR on the RACE reads. The sample holds some 150,000 distinct CDR3 sequences; 10% to 15% are singletons and the top ten take more than 1.1%. This specimen consisted of whole blood, obtained in connection with sensitization to the hapten diphenylcyclopropenone (DPC). The receptors here all came from a woman between 45 and 60 years old with alopecia areata. Some clones in this sample may be carry-over from other donors' samples.

This clonotype occurred a few times. The chain couples TRBV6-5 to TRBJ1-1; 8 bases match TRBD1. Trimming at V came to 5 bases and at J to 0 bases, leaving 8 bases not matched to a gene. CDR3 length equals 16 residues. From germline, CDR1 is MNHEY and CDR2 SVGAGI. The CDR3 loop reads CASSRRTGTMNTEAFF. The DNA of the CDR3 is TGTGCCAGCAGTCGACGGACAGGGACCATGAACACTGAAGCTTTCTTT.

The CDR3 protein is CASSLTTGGNTEAFF. The CDR3 nucleotides are TGTGCCAGCAGTTTGACGACAGGGGGCAACACTGAAGCTTTCTTT. The chain employs TRBV12-3 or TRBV12-4 and TRBJ1-1; TRBD1 matches 10 bases. This CDR3 comprises 15 residues. V gave up 3 bases and J gave up 2 bases; unmatched junction bases: 3.

This clonotype was detected a few times. The CDR3 loop is CATSDLGTGPKNEQFF. The CDR3 DNA reads as TGTGCCACCAGTGATTTGGGGACAGGGCCGAAAAATGAGCAGTTCTTC. The chain carries TRBV24-1 and TRBJ2-1, with 9 bases that match TRBD1. The V and J ends lost 0 bases and 7 bases, in that order; junction bases with no gene match: 6. The CDR3 extends over 16 amino acids. Germline assignment: CDR1 KGHDR and CDR2 SFDVKD.

This chain connects TRBV7-9 to TRBJ2-1, with 7 bases lining up with TRBD1. Trimming cost V 10 bases and J 3 bases; bases outside gene matches: 18. The V gene's germline CDR1 is SEHNR and CDR2 FQNEAQ (reference sequence). The CDR3 runs to 17 residues. For the CDR3, the DNA is TGTGCCATCCCCCTGCCGGCGACAGGGAAGGGCTACAATGAGCAGTTCTTC. This codes for CAIPLPATGKGYNEQFF.

This clonotype was found many times. The V call is TRBV7-9, the J call TRBJ2-7; a weak D match, TRBD2 (5 bases). The germline gives CDR1 SEHNR, CDR2 FQNEAQ (reference sequence). CDR3 length equals 11 residues. Trimming cost V 4 bases and J 6 bases, with 7 bases left between them. As DNA, the CDR3 is TGTGCCAGCAGCTCGAGCGGCGAGCAGTACTTC. Protein sequence: CASSSSGEQYF.

There are a few counts of this clonotype. V and J are TRBV28 and TRBJ2-1, with 10 nucleotides matching TRBD1. Germline V lookup: CDR1 MDHEN, CDR2 SYDVKM. V was pared by 5 bases and J by 1 base, with 11 bases of the junction left unmatched. CDR3 length equals 18 residues. The CDR3 DNA reads TGTGCCAGCAGTCCGCACCTCGGACAGGGGGGTTCCTACAATGAGCAGTTCTTC. Translated, it gives CASSPHLGQGGSYNEQFF.

This clonotype was picked up many times. This sequence joins TRBV11-2 and TRBJ2-1; D perhaps matches TRBD2 (7 bases). The CDR3 consists of 15 residues. V gave up 8 bases and J gave up 2 bases, with 16 bases separating them. Germline-derived CDR1 and CDR2 are SGHAT and FQNNGV. The CDR3 nucleotides read TGTGCCAGCGGTTGGGAGGGGGAGCCCTACAATGAGCAGTTCTTC. This codes for CASGWEGEPYNEQFF.

This clonotype was recorded at least ten times. The chain joins TRBV30 to TRBJ1-5; 7 bases are shared with TRBD1. This CDR3 comprises 15 residues. Germline V gives CDR1 GTSNPN, CDR2 SVGIG (reference sequence). V shed 2 bases, J shed 1 base, and the junction held 5 bases outside the gene matches. The DNA for the CDR3 is TGTGCCTGGAGTTTCACAGGGGTCAGCAATCAGCCCCAGCATTTT. Amino acid sequence: CAWSFTGVSNQPQHF.